Sequencing of this TCR beta chain was carried out in a study of shared clonotypes between healthy human individuals. Germline-derived CDR1 and CDR2 are SGHNT and YYREEE (reference sequence). This CDR3 is 11 amino acids long. V was clipped by 4 bases and J by 2 bases, with 4 bases between them. Profiling relied on immunoSEQ multiplex PCR, and the TCRdb table lists in-frame clones only, not all of them. The sample records 470,000 or so clones, roughly 80% being singletons. The clonotype originates from a woman aged 40 to 49 in good health. Some clones in this sample may be carry-over from other donors' samples. This chain links TRBV5-4 with TRBJ2-7; no clear D gene. Sequencing used PBMCs. CDR3 loop: CASSGAYEQYF. CDR3 bases: TGTGCCAGCAGCGGGGCCTACGAGCAGTACTTC. The whole variable domain, filled in from reference TRBV5-4 and TRBJ2-7, reads ETGVTQSPTHLIKTRGQQVTLRCSSQSGHNTVSWYQQALGQGPQFIFQYYREEENGRGNFPPRFSGLQFPNYSSELNVNALELDDSALYLCASSGAYEQYFGPGTRLTVT.